These 20 T cell receptor beta chains came from one sample sequenced in a study of control samples from healthy donors and cancer patients. The data were produced by immunoSEQ multiplex PCR, yet TCRdb's version contains in-frame clones alone and is incomplete. Among 65,000 to 80,000 clones listed, 70% to 90% were seen once. The sequenced sample consisted of PBMCs. Receptors were obtained from a woman aged 60-75 years with head and neck cancer.

The chain recombines TRBV30 with TRBJ1-1; no definite D call. Germline CDR1 and CDR2: GTSNPN and SVGIG (reference sequence). V shed 0 bases and J shed 6 bases, with 11 bases lying between them. CDR3 length equals 13 residues. The DNA for the CDR3 is TGTGCCTGGAGTGTGAGACGGTCCCCTGAAGCTTTCTTT. Protein product: CAWSVRRSPEAFF.

The chain combines TRBV19 with TRBJ1-2, with no clear D. This CDR3 is 12 amino acids long. Trimming left V 10 bases short and J 4 bases short, with 13 bases between. CDR1 is LNHDA and CDR2 is SQIVND in the germline V gene (reference sequence). DNA for the CDR3: TGTGCCATTCGCCGGCGGACCTATGGCTACACCTTC. It translates to CAIRRRTYGYTF.

Here the CDR3 reads CATTTAGANVLTF. CDR3 sequence (DNA): TGTGCCACCACGACAGCTGGGGCCAACGTCCTGACTTTC. V usage is TRBV5-4 and J usage is TRBJ2-6, with D possibly matching TRBD1 (5 bases). The CDR3 extends over 13 amino acids. Germline assignment: CDR1 SGHNT and CDR2 YYREEE (reference sequence). The V and J ends lost 9 bases and 2 bases respectively, with 9 bases between them.

This chain connects TRBV30 to TRBJ1-2; TRBD1 matches at 7 bases. This CDR3 comprises 12 residues. Per the germline V gene, CDR1 is GTSNPN and CDR2 is SVGIG (reference sequence). Losses at the gene ends were 4 bases for V and 4 bases for J; bases not matched to a gene: 3. As DNA, the CDR3 is TGTGCCTGGACGGGGACAGTCTATGGCTACACCTTC. Translated, it gives CAWTGTVYGYTF. The full variable domain, rest sourced from reference TRBV30 and TRBJ1-2, is SQTIHQWPATLVQPVGSPLSLECTVEGTSNPNLYWYRQAAGRGLQLLFYSVGIGQISSEVPQNLSASRPQDRQFILSSKKLLLSDSGFYLCAWTGTVYGYTFGSGTRLTVV.

The chain is built from TRBV5-5 and TRBJ1-3; D ambiguous. Germline CDR1 is SGHKS and CDR2 is YYEKEE (reference sequence). Between the trimmed V and J ends, which lost 4 bases and 5 bases, there was a span of 22 bases. The CDR3 spans 17 residues. This CDR3 reads CASSGSWASLIRNTIYF. The CDR3 DNA sequence: TGTGCCAGCAGCGGATCGTGGGCCTCCCTTATTCGAAACACCATATATTTT.

The gene calls are TRBV14 and TRBJ2-7; no clear D gene. Trimming pared 0 bases from V and 7 bases from J, leaving 16 bases between. Germline V gene data show CDR1 as SGHDN and CDR2 as FVKESK. CDR3 size: 15 residues. As DNA, the CDR3 is TGTGCCAGCAGCCAAGATAGTGGCAAGCTTAGGGAGCAGTACTTC. Protein: CASSQDSGKLREQYF.

V usage is TRBV10-3 and J usage is TRBJ2-7; 8 bases agree with TRBD1. The V and J ends lost 10 bases and 4 bases, in that order; junction bases with no gene match: 12. CDR3 size: 14 residues. Germline CDR1 ENHRY, CDR2 SYGVKD. The CDR3 DNA sequence: TGTGCCACCGGACAGGGCCAACCCCCTTACGAGCAGTACTTC. This sequence encodes CATGQGQPPYEQYF.

The CDR3 is CAISESIGLGGTEAFF. The CDR3 DNA sequence: TGTGCCATCAGTGAGTCGATTGGGTTGGGGGGGACTGAAGCTTTCTTT. The chain has TRBV10-3 and TRBJ1-1, with TRBD1 as a possible D gene (5 bases). The CDR3 has 16 residues. Trimming shortened V by 0 bases and J by 5 bases, and 16 bases separated the two germline ends. Germline V gives CDR1 ENHRY, CDR2 SYGVKD.

The chain has TRBV3-1 (or the pseudogene TRBV3-2) and TRBJ2-1, with unresolved D. Trimming cost V 0 bases and J 0 bases, with 9 bases left between them. Germline loops: CDR1 LGHDT, CDR2 YNNKEL (reference sequence). The CDR3 consists of 16 residues. CDR3: CASSQERQTSYNEQFF. The CDR3 DNA follows: TGTGCCAGCAGCCAAGAACGGCAGACCTCCTACAATGAGCAGTTCTTC.

This sequence joins TRBV6-5 and TRBJ2-1; 10 bases fit TRBD2. The CDR3 has 14 amino acids. V was clipped by 4 bases and J by 6 bases; unmatched bases: 3. Germline V lookup: CDR1 MNHEY, CDR2 SVGAGI. CDR3 region: CASSSGLAANEQFF. The CDR3 DNA reads TGTGCCAGCAGTTCCGGACTAGCGGCCAATGAGCAGTTCTTC.

The chain joins TRBV19 to TRBJ2-7; 16 bases match TRBD2. The germline CDR1 and CDR2 sequences are LNHDA and SQIVND (reference sequence). The CDR3 is 18 amino acids. V dropped 3 bases and J dropped 3; count of bases not matched to a gene: 8. Here the CDR3 DNA reads TGTGCCAGTAGTATGGGACTAGCGGGAGGGGTCGAGGTCTACGAGCAGTACTTC. It encodes CASSMGLAGGVEVYEQYF.

V gene TRBV27 combines with J gene TRBJ1-6, with unresolved D. Trimming shortened V by 9 bases and J by 7 bases, and 10 bases separated the two germline ends. Per the germline V gene, CDR1 is MNHEY and CDR2 is SMNVEV (reference sequence). This CDR3 region has 12 residues. CDR3: CASQEGNSPLHF. CDR3 bases: TGTGCCAGTCAGGAGGGAAATTCACCCCTCCACTTT.

The chain couples TRBV6-1 to TRBJ1-2; a weak D match, TRBD1 (5 bases). The CDR3 loop spans 13 amino acids. Per the germline V gene, CDR1 is MNHNS and CDR2 is SASEGT. The V and J ends lost 2 bases and 13 bases respectively, with 17 bases between them. CDR3 sequence: CASSENPGREITF. For the CDR3, the DNA is TGTGCCAGCAGTGAAAATCCGGGACGAGAGATCACCTTC.

This clone has only one observation. This chain links TRBV7-9 with TRBJ1-1; D unclear. The CDR3 is 13 amino acids. Deletions cut 8 bases from V and 8 bases from J, with 18 bases between. Germline V lookup: CDR1 SEHNR, CDR2 FQNEAQ (reference sequence). As DNA, the CDR3 is TGTGCCAGCGGAAAAAGATTGGAGCGAGAAGCTTTCTTT. It is translated as CASGKRLEREAFF.

The chain couples TRBV6-1 to TRBJ1-6, with a possible D match to TRBD1 (5 bases). The CDR3 loop spans 14 amino acids. Trimming shortened V by 10 bases and J by 8 bases, and 18 bases separated the two germline ends. Germline V CDR1 and CDR2: MNHNS, SASEGT. This CDR3 reads CATTSSGGYSPLHF. DNA of the CDR3: TGTGCCACAACTTCAAGCGGGGGGTATTCACCCCTCCACTTT.

Worth noting for this clone: This specimen includes other DNA sequences encoding the same CDR3. The V gene is TRBV5-1, the J gene TRBJ1-5, with D hard to call. Germline loops: CDR1 SGHRS, CDR2 YFSETQ. The V end lost 0 bases, the J end lost 0 bases, and 4 bases lay between the germline ends. The CDR3 has 14 residues. The CDR3 nucleotides are TGCGCCAGCAGCTTGGAGGGTAGCAATCAGCCCCAGCATTTT. This translates into CASSLEGSNQPQHF. Drawing the rest from reference TRBV5-1 and TRBJ1-5, the complete variable domain is KAGVTQTPRYLIKTRGQQVTLSCSPISGHRSVSWYQQTPGQGLQFLFEYFSETQRNKGNFPGRFSGRQFSNSRSEMNVSTLELGDSALYLCASSLEGSNQPQHFGDGTRLSIL.

This rearrangement joins TRBV11-2 to TRBJ2-3; tentatively, D is TRBD2 (7 bases). The V and J ends lost 8 bases and 2 bases respectively, with 17 bases between them. CDR1 and CDR2 from the germline V gene are SGHAT and FQNNGV. The CDR3 is 15 residues long. The CDR3 region is CASYRGGPSTDTQYF. The CDR3 nucleotides are TGTGCCAGCTATAGGGGGGGGCCCTCCACAGATACGCAGTATTTT.

This rearrangement joins TRBV6-2 or TRBV6-3 to TRBJ2-1, with TRBD2 matching 15 bases. The CDR3 is 17 amino acids. CDR1 and CDR2 (germline): MNHEY, SVGEGT. V shed 6 bases and J 1 base; nucleotides not matched to a gene: 4. CDR3 sequence reads: CASSPGLAGGSYNEQFF. DNA of the CDR3: TGTGCCAGCAGCCCTGGACTAGCGGGAGGGTCCTACAATGAGCAGTTCTTC.

The rearrangement joins TRBV5-1 to TRBJ1-1; 7 nucleotides match TRBD1. The CDR3 loop spans 11 amino acids. After removal of 7 bases from V and 5 bases from J, the junction contained 2 bases not matched to a gene. Germline assignment: CDR1 SGHRS and CDR2 YFSETQ. In nucleotides, the CDR3 is TGCGCCAGCTCAGGGGGGACTGAAGCTTTCTTT. Its translation is CASSGGTEAFF.

The count of this clone is one. The sample carries other DNA sequences with the same CDR3. This chain links TRBV29-1 with TRBJ1-2; D unclear. There are 12 residues in the CDR3. Trimming shortened V by 5 bases and J by 2 bases, and 9 bases separated the two germline ends. The germline CDR1 and CDR2 sequences are SQVTM and ANQGSEA. This CDR3 reads CSVSGGNYGYTF. In DNA form, the CDR3 reads TGCAGCGTTTCGGGCGGGAACTATGGCTACACCTTC.